This is a list of T cell receptor beta chains from one sample in a study of CD8+ T cells in alopecia areata. Clones were sequenced by immunoSEQ multiplex PCR, and TCRdb holds only the in-frame ones, with some missing. The sample gives about 8,900 clones, approximately 70% of which show up once; nearly 15% is in the top ten. Specimen: skin. These receptors were obtained from a human donor with alopecia areata. CDR3s leave out the opening cysteine and the closing phenylalanine or tryptophan. The D gene is left open where the match is weak.

d_call: NA
v_call: TRBV5-1
j_call: TRBJ2-7
cdr3_aa: ASSLAPGQNYEQY

d_call: NA
v_call: TRBV6-5
j_call: TRBJ1-1
cdr3_aa: ASSSFPSGANTEAF

d_call: NA
v_call: TRBV6-6
j_call: TRBJ2-6
cdr3_aa: ASSSQGSSGANVLT

d_call: NA
v_call: TRBV28
j_call: TRBJ1-2
cdr3_aa: ASRDTPVAYGYT

d_call: NA
v_call: TRBV7-2
j_call: TRBJ1-2
cdr3_aa: ASSLGDGPNYGYT

d_call: NA
v_call: TRBV5-8
j_call: TRBJ2-7
cdr3_aa: ASSFLAYEQY

d_call: NA
v_call: TRBV7-2
j_call: TRBJ1-3
cdr3_aa: ASSLNWEGNTIY

d_call: TRBD1
v_call: TRBV10-2
j_call: TRBJ1-1
cdr3_aa: ASINGTGGMGTEAF

d_call: NA
v_call: TRBV28
j_call: TRBJ1-5
cdr3_aa: ASNEWQGNQPQH

d_call: TRBD1
v_call: TRBV13
j_call: TRBJ2-7
cdr3_aa: ASSLTGQGAYEQY

d_call: NA
v_call: TRBV7-9
j_call: TRBJ2-1
cdr3_aa: ASSLGLANEQF

d_call: NA
v_call: TRBV27
j_call: TRBJ2-7
cdr3_aa: ASSLKGFAVYEQY

d_call: TRBD1
v_call: TRBV27
j_call: TRBJ2-1
cdr3_aa: ASRGQPNNEQF